The 28 T cell receptor beta chains reported below all come from one sample, sequenced in a study of monozygotic twins with inflammatory bowel disease. TCRdb re-called the 5' RACE reads and catalogs CDR3 proteins one per entry, DNA excluded. The sample holds about 300,000 distinct CDR3 sequences. Sequencing was performed on blood. The receptors derive from a human donor with ulcerative colitis or Crohn's disease, or a healthy co-twin of an affected twin (not recorded which).

The chain has TRBV29-1 and TRBJ2-7; no DNA is available, so the TRBD2 call from TCRdb remains unchecked. Germline CDR1 SQVTM, CDR2 ANQGSEA. The CDR3 spans 12 residues. The CDR3 spells CSARGRGPAQYF.

The CDR3 loop reads CASSLVAAYMNTEAFF. The chain recombines TRBV7-2 with TRBJ1-1. Germline assignment: CDR1 SGHTA and CDR2 FQGNSA. This CDR3 contains 16 residues. Filled out from reference TRBV7-2 and TRBJ1-1, the complete variable domain reads GAGVSQSPSNKVTEKGKDVELRCDPISGHTALYWYRQSLGQGLEFLIYFQGNSAPDKSGLPSDRFSAERTGGSVSTLTIQRTQQEDSAVYLCASSLVAAYMNTEAFFGQGTRLTVV.

The chain is built from TRBV28 and TRBJ1-3; the D call of TRBD1 rests on TCRdb alone, since no DNA is present to check it. CDR3 size: 15 residues. Germline lookup yields CDR1 MDHEN and CDR2 SYDVKM. CDR3 residues: CASRPHGTSGNTIYF. The full variable domain, completed using reference TRBV28 and TRBJ1-3, is DVKVTQSSRYLVKRTGEKVFLECVQDMDHENMFWYRQDPGLGLRLIYFSYDVKMKEKGDIPEGYSVSREKKERFSLILESASTNQTSMYLCASRPHGTSGNTIYFGEGSWLTVV.

J is TRBJ2-6 and V is TRBV20-1. Germline-derived CDR1 and CDR2 are DFQATT and SNEGSKA (reference sequence). The CDR3 is made up of 13 amino acids. The CDR3 region is CSASQPGANVLTF.

The chain recombines TRBV5-1 with TRBJ2-3; TCRdb calls TRBD2, which cannot be checked without DNA. In germline, CDR1 is SGHRS, CDR2 YFSETQ. This CDR3 is 17 amino acids long. The CDR3 loop reads CASSPRLAGGNTDTQYF.

This chain uses TRBV12-3 or TRBV12-4 with TRBJ1-1; the D call from TCRdb, TRBD1, cannot be confirmed without DNA. This CDR3 is built from 15 residues. CDR3 residues: CASISRTTMNTEAFF.

The rearrangement joins TRBV11-2 to TRBJ2-5; checking the TCRdb D call of TRBD2 is not possible without DNA. In germline, CDR1 is SGHAT, CDR2 FQNNGV. This CDR3 region has 16 residues. This CDR3 is CASSFTAGVTQETQYF. The variable domain in full, completed from reference TRBV11-2 and TRBJ2-5, reads EAGVAQSPRYKIIEKRQSVAFWCNPISGHATLYWYQQILGQGPKLLIQFQNNGVVDDSQLPKDRFSAERLKGVDSTLKIQPAKLEDSAVYLCASSFTAGVTQETQYFGPGTRLLVL.

The rearrangement uses TRBV25-1 and TRBJ1-5; the TCRdb call, TRBD1, lacks DNA for checking. The CDR3 sequence is 13 residues long. The V gene's germline CDR1 is MGHDK and CDR2 SYGVNS. The CDR3 loop is CASRGGRDQPQHF.

This rearrangement joins TRBV7-3 to TRBJ2-2; no DNA is available, so the TRBD1 call from TCRdb remains unchecked. The CDR3 runs to 15 residues. Germline loops: CDR1 SGHTA, CDR2 FQGTGA. The CDR3 sequence is CASSLRGSITGELFF.

The chain couples TRBV10-3 to TRBJ2-1; the TCRdb call, TRBD2, lacks DNA for checking. The CDR3 covers 17 residues. The germline CDR1 and CDR2 sequences are ENHRY and SYGVKD. The CDR3 sequence is CAISDPAGLADSNEQFF.

The rearrangement joins TRBV10-3 to TRBJ2-7; the TCRdb D gene call, TRBD1, has no DNA to confirm it. CDR1 and CDR2 from the germline V gene are ENHRY and SYGVKD. CDR3 length: 14 residues. The CDR3 here is CAIGLGEAPYEQYF.

V and J are TRBV7-8 and TRBJ2-2; TCRdb indicates TRBD1, and absent DNA this call remains unverified. Germline values: CDR1 SGHVS, CDR2 FQNEAQ. This CDR3 region has 16 residues. CDR3 region: CASSLIPGRRTGELFF.

The V gene is TRBV6-6, the J gene TRBJ1-1. Germline CDR1 and CDR2: MNHNY and SVGAGI (reference sequence). The CDR3 loop spans 14 amino acids. The CDR3 loop is CASSYLRLGTEAFF.

The chain carries TRBV20-1 and TRBJ1-5; TCRdb outputs TRBD1, but without DNA this stays unchecked. The V gene's germline CDR1 is DFQATT and CDR2 SNEGSKA (reference sequence). The CDR3 covers 16 residues. The CDR3 reads CSARDPGTEVNQPQHF.

The gene calls are TRBV3-1 and TRBJ2-3; TCRdb picks TRBD1, but there is no DNA to check that call. CDR1 is LGHDT and CDR2 is YNNKEL in the germline V gene (reference sequence). This CDR3 has 16 amino acids. CDR3 loop: CASSQRGFPSGGTQYF.

The chain has TRBV12-3 or TRBV12-4 and TRBJ2-1; the TCRdb call, TRBD1, lacks DNA for checking. This CDR3 spans 13 amino acids. The CDR3 sequence is CASSFQGAGEQFF.

The CDR3 region is CASSYRTDGPYEQYF. V is TRBV6-5 and J is TRBJ2-7; TCRdb names TRBD1, which stays unverified in the absence of DNA. The CDR3 sequence is 15 residues long. Germline CDR1 reads MNHEY; CDR2 reads SVGAGI.

The chain carries TRBV7-9 and TRBJ1-1. The V gene's germline CDR1 is SEHNR and CDR2 FQNEAQ (reference sequence). The CDR3 sequence is 14 residues long. The CDR3 loop is CASSLGQTNGEAFF.

The rearrangement links TRBV7-9 to TRBJ1-1. The CDR3 contains 13 residues. CDR1 and CDR2 from the germline V gene are SEHNR and FQNEAQ (reference sequence). CDR3 residues: CASSLSANTEAFF. The complete variable domain, with remaining parts taken from reference TRBV7-9 and TRBJ1-1, reads DTGVSQNPRHKITKRGQNVTFRCDPISEHNRLYWYRQTLGQGPEFLTYFQNEAQLEKSRLLSDRFSAERPKGSFSTLEIQRTEQGDSAMYLCASSLSANTEAFFGQGTRLTVV.

The chain links TRBV29-1 to TRBJ2-1. The CDR3 has 13 residues. From germline, CDR1 is SQVTM and CDR2 ANQGSEA. CDR3 protein: CSTSVSSYNEQFF.

CDR3 amino acids: CSDQTDPPHNSPLHF. The rearrangement links TRBV29-1 to TRBJ1-6. The CDR3 consists of 15 residues. The germline gives CDR1 SQVTM, CDR2 ANQGSEA.

J is TRBJ2-1 and V is TRBV5-8; checking the TCRdb D call of TRBD1 is not possible without DNA. The germline V gene encodes CDR1 SGHTS and CDR2 YDEGEE. The CDR3 runs to 18 residues. This CDR3 reads CASSLGHASQSGDNEQFF.

The chain uses TRBV28 and TRBJ2-1. Germline CDR1 reads MDHEN; CDR2 reads SYDVKM. The CDR3 sequence is 15 residues long. The CDR3 reads CASSSSGRFYNEQFF.

The CDR3 loop is CASSKGATSTDTQYF. The chain uses TRBV19 and TRBJ2-3; absent DNA, TCRdb's TRBD2 call cannot be checked. Germline CDR1 and CDR2: LNHDA and SQIVND (reference sequence). The CDR3 contains 15 residues.

V and J are TRBV5-6 and TRBJ1-4. The CDR3 runs 14 residues. Looked up from germline, CDR1 is SGHDT and CDR2 is YYEEEE. The CDR3 here is CASSKVGTNEKLFF.

V gene TRBV10-2 combines with J gene TRBJ2-6. Germline lookup yields CDR1 WSHSY and CDR2 SAAADI. The CDR3 runs 15 residues. CDR3 loop: CASSEPGSGANVLTF.

The J gene is TRBJ2-5, the V gene TRBV19; TCRdb proposes TRBD1, but this gene call is untestable without DNA. Germline CDR1 and CDR2: LNHDA and SQIVND (reference sequence). CDR3 size: 15 residues. The CDR3 is CATALGRGGYETQYF.

The chain employs TRBV4-3 and TRBJ2-1; there is no DNA to check the TCRdb D call of TRBD2. This CDR3 is 15 amino acids long. Germline CDR1 LGHNA, CDR2 YSLEER. This CDR3 is CASSQAAGAYNEQFF.